This T cell receptor beta chain stems from a study of CD8 T cells in Susac syndrome. Random-hexamer reverse transcription was applied to roughly 0.5 to 1 ug RNA. From the immunoSEQ multiplex PCR reads, TCRdb called clonotypes with MiXCR, one entry per CDR3 protein. This table has roughly 150,000 distinct CDR3 sequences, roughly 95% appearing once. The J segment lost 1 base and the V segment lost 5 bases, leaving 4 bases of the junction unmatched. The CDR3 has 14 amino acids. Germline CDR1 and CDR2: SQVTM and ANQGSEA. This clonotype was sampled from a human donor with multiple sclerosis. The sample taken for sequencing was CD4+ T cells from PBMCs. The chain carries TRBV29-1 and TRBJ2-7; TRBD2 agrees at 11 bases. CDR3 residues: CSVSGTSGSYEQYF. The CDR3 nucleotides are TGCAGCGTTTCCGGGACTAGCGGTTCCTACGAGCAGTACTTC.